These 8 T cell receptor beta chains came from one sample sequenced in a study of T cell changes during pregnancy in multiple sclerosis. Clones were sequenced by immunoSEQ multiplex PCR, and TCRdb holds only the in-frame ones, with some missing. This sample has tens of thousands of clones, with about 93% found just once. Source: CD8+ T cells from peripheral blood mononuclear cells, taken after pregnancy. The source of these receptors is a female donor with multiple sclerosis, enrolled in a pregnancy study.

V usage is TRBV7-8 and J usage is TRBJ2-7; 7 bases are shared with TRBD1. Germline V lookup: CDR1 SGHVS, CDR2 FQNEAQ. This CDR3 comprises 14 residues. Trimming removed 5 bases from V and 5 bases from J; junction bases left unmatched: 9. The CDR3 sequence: CASSRQGKVNEQYF. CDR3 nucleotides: TGTGCCAGCAGCAGACAGGGCAAGGTTAACGAGCAGTACTTC.

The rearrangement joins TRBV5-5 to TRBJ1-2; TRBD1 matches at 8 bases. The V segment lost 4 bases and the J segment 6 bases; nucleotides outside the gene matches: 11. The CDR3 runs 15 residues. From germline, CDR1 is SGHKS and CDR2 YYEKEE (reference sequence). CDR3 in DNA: TGTGCCAGCAGCCCCTACGGACAGGGTCTCGATGGCTACACCTTC. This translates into CASSPYGQGLDGYTF.

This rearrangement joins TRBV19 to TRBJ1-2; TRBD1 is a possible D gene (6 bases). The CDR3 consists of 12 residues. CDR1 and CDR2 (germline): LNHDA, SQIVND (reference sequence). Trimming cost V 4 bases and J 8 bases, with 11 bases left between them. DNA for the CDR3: TGTGCCAGTAGTACTGGACAGCGAGGCTACACCTTC. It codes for CASSTGQRGYTF.

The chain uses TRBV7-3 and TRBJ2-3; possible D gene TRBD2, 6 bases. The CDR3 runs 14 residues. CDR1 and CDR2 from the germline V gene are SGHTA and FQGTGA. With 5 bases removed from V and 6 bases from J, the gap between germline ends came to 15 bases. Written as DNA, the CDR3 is TGTGCCAGCAGCACTGGGACTTCGGGGGATACGCAGTATTTT. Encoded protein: CASSTGTSGDTQYF. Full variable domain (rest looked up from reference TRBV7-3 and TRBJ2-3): GAGVSQTPSNKVTEKGKYVELRCDPISGHTALYWYRQSLGQGPEFLIYFQGTGAADDSGLPNDRFFAVRPEGSVSTLKIQRTERGDSAVYLCASSTGTSGDTQYFGPGTRLTVL.

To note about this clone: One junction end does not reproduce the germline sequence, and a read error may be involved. Here the CDR3 DNA reads TGTGCCTGGAGTCGCGGACTAGCGGGAGGATTGAACTTC. Translated: CAWSRGLAGGLNF. The rearrangement links TRBV30 to TRBJ2-5; 14 nucleotides align to TRBD2. Germline CDR1 reads GTSNPN; CDR2 reads SVGIG (reference sequence). CDR3 length: 13 amino acids.

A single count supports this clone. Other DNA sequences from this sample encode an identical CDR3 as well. CDR3 DNA: TGTGCCTGGAGTGCAGGGATTGGGGATCAGCCCCAGCATTTT. This gives the protein CAWSAGIGDQPQHF. V and J are TRBV30 and TRBJ1-5; D perhaps matches TRBD1 (5 bases). CDR1 and CDR2 from the germline V gene are GTSNPN and SVGIG (reference sequence). The V end lost 1 base, the J end lost 5 bases, and 12 bases lay between the germline ends. The CDR3 is 14 residues long. Variable domain in full (rest from reference TRBV30 and TRBJ1-5): SQTIHQWPATLVQPVGSPLSLECTVEGTSNPNLYWYRQAAGRGLQLLFYSVGIGQISSEVPQNLSASRPQDRQFILSSKKLLLSDSGFYLCAWSAGIGDQPQHFGDGTRLSIL.

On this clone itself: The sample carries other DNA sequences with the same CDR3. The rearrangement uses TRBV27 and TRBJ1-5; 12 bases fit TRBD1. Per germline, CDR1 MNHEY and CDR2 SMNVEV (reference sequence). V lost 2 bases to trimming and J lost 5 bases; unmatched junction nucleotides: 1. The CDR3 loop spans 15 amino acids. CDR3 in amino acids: CASSLGTGGYQPQHF. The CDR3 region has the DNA TGTGCCAGCAGTTTAGGGACAGGGGGCTATCAGCCCCAGCATTTT.

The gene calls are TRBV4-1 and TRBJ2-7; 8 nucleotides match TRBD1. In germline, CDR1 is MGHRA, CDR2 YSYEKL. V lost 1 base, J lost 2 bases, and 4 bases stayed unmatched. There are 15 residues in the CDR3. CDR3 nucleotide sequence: TGCGCCAGCAGCCAAGGCAGGGGGCGAGCCTACGAGCAGTACTTC. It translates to CASSQGRGRAYEQYF.